The T cell receptor beta chain described here comes from a study of control samples from healthy donors and cancer patients. The method was immunoSEQ multiplex PCR; TCRdb's version includes in-frame clones alone and lacks a portion of them. The sample holds roughly 150,000 clones; approximately 91% are singletons and the top ten take around 4.6%. The CDR3 extends over 15 amino acids. The V and J ends lost 0 bases and 0 bases, in that order; junction bases with no gene match: 1. CDR1 LGHDT and CDR2 YNNKEL come from the germline V gene (reference sequence). The source is a young man in good health. The specimen sequenced was blood. The gene calls are TRBV3-1 (or the pseudogene TRBV3-2) and TRBJ2-7, with 8 positions matching TRBD2. Here the CDR3 DNA reads TGTGCCAGCAGCCAAGAACTAGCGGTCTCCTACGAGCAGTACTTC. This codes for CASSQELAVSYEQYF.